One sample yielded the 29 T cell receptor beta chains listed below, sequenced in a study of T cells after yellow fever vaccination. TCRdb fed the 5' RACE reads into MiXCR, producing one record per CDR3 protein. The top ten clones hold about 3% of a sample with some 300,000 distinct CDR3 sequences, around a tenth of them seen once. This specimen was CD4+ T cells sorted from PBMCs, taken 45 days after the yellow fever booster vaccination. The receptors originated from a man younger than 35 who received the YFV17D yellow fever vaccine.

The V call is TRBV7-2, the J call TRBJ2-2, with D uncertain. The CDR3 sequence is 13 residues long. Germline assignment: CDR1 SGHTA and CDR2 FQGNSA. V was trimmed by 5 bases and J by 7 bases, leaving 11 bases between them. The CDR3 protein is CASSPRGGGELFF. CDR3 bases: TGTGCCAGCAGCCCCCGTGGCGGCGGGGAGCTGTTTTTT.

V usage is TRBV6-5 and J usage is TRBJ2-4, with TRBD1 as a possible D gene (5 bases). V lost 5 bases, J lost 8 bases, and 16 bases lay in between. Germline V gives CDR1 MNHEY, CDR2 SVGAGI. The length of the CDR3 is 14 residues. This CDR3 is CASSPGWSVDIQYF. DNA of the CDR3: TGTGCCAGCAGTCCAGGGTGGAGTGTAGACATTCAGTACTTC.

The CDR3 region has the DNA TGTGCCAGCAGCTTAGGGGCAGGAAACATTCAGTACTTC. This codes for CASSLGAGNIQYF. V is TRBV11-3 and J is TRBJ2-4; the D is unclear. The germline V gene encodes CDR1 SGHNT and CDR2 YENEEA. The CDR3 length is 13 residues. V was shortened by 1 base and J by 6 bases, with 7 bases between the two germline ends.

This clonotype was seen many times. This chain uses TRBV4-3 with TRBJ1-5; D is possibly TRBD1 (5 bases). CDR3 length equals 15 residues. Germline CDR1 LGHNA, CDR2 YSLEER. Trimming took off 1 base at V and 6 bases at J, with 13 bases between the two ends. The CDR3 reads CASSQVERGGQPQHF. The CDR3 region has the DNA TGCGCCAGCAGCCAAGTCGAGCGGGGCGGTCAGCCCCAGCATTTT.

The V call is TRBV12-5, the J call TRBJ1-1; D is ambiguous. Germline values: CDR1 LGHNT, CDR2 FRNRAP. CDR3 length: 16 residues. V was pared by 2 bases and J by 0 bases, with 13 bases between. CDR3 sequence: CASGLILGNLNTEAFF. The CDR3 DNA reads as TGTGCTAGTGGTTTGATCCTCGGGAACCTGAACACTGAAGCTTTCTTT.

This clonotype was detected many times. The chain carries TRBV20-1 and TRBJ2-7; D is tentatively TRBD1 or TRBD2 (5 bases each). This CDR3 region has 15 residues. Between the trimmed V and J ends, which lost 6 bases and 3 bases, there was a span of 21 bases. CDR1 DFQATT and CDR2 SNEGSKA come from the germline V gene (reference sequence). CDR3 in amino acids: CSATRVGTDSYEQYV. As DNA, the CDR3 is TGCAGTGCGACCCGAGTGGGGACGGATAGCTACGAGCAGTACGTC.

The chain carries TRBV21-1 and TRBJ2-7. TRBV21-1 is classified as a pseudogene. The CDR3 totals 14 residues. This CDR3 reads CASSKHSADYEQYV. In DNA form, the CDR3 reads TGTGCCAGCAGCAAACACTCGGCAGACTACGAGCAGTACGTC.

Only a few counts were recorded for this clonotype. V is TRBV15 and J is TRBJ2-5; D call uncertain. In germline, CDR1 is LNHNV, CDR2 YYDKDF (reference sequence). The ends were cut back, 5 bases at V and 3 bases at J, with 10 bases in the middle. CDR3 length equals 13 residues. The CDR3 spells CATSVRSEETQYF. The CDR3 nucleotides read TGTGCCACCAGCGTCCGATCCGAAGAGACCCAGTACTTC.

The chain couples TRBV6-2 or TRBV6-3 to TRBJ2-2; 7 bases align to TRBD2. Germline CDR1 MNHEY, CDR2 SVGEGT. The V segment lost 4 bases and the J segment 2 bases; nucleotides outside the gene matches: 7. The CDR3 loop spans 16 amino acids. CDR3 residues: CASSSVAGRNTGELFF. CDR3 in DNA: TGTGCCAGCAGTTCCGTAGCGGGCCGAAACACCGGGGAGCTGTTTTTT.

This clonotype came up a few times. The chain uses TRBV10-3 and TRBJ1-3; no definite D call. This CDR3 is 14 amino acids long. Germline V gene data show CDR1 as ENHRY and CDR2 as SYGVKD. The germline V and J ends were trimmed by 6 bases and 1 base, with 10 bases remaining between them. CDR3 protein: CAIRSAQSGNTIYF. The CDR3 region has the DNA TGTGCCATCAGGTCGGCGCAGTCTGGAAACACCATATATTTT.

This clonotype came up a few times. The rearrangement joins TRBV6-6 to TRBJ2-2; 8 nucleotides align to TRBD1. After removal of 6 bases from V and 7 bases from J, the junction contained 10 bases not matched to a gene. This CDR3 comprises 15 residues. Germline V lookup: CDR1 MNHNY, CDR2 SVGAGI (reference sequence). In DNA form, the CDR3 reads TGTGCCAGCAGAGACCAGGGGGCGGTGATCGGGGAGCTGTTTTTT. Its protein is CASRDQGAVIGELFF.

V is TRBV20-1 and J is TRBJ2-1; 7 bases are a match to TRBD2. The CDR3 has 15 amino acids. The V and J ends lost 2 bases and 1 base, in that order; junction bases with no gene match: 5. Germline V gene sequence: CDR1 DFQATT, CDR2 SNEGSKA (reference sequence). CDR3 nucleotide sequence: TGCAGTGCTAGACCTAGGACTAGGTCCTACAATGAGCAGTTCTTC. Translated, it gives CSARPRTRSYNEQFF.

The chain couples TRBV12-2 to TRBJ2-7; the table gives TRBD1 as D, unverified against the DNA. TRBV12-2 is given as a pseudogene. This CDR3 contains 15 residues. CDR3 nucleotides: TGTGCAAGTCGCTTTTTTGGAAAGCCCCCCTACGAGCAGTACGTC. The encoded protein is CASRFFGKPPYEQYV.

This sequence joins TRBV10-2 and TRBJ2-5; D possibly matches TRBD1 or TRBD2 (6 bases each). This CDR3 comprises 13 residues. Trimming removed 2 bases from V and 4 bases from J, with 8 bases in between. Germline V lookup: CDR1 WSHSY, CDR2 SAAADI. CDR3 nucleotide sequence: TGCGCCAGCAGTGAGGAGGGGGGAGAGACCCAGTACTTC. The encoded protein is CASSEEGGETQYF.

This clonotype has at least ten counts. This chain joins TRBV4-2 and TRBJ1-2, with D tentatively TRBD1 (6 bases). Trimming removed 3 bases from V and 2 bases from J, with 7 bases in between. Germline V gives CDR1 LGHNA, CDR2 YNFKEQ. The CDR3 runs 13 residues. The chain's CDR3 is CASSHGQNYGYTF. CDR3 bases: TGTGCCAGCAGCCACGGACAGAACTATGGCTACACCTTC.

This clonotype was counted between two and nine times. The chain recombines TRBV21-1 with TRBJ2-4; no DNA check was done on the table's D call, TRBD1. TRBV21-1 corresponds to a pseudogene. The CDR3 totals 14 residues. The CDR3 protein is CASMPGEAKNIQYF. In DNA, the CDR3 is TGTGCCAGCATGCCAGGGGAGGCCAAAAACATTCAGTACTTC.

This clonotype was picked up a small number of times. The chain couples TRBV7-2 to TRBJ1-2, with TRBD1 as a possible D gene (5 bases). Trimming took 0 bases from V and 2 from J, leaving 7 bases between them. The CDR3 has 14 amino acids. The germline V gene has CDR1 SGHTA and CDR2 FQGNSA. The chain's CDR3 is CASSLAAGNYGYTF. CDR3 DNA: TGTGCCAGCAGCTTAGCCGCAGGGAACTATGGCTACACCTTC. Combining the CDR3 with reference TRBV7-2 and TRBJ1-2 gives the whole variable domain GAGVSQSPSNKVTEKGKDVELRCDPISGHTALYWYRQSLGQGLEFLIYFQGNSAPDKSGLPSDRFSAERTGGSVSTLTIQRTQQEDSAVYLCASSLAAGNYGYTFGSGTRLTVV.

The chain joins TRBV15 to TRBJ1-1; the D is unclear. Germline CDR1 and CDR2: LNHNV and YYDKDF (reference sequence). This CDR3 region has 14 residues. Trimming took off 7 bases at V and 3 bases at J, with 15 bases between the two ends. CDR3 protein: CATTVSAGDTEAFF. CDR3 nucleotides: TGTGCCACCACTGTATCGGCCGGGGACACTGAAGCTTTCTTT. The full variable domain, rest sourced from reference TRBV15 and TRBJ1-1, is DAMVIQNPRYQVTQFGKPVTLSCSQTLNHNVMYWYQQKSSQAPKLLFHYYDKDFNNEADTPDNFQSRRPNTSFCFLDIRSPGLGDTAMYLCATTVSAGDTEAFFGQGTRLTVV.

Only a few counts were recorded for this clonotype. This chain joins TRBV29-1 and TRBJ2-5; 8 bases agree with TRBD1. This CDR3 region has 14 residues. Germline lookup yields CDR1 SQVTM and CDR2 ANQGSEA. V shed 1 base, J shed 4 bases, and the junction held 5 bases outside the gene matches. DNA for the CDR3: TGCAGCGTTGAAGGGCAGGGGGCGGGAGAGACCCAGTACTTC. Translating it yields CSVEGQGAGETQYF.

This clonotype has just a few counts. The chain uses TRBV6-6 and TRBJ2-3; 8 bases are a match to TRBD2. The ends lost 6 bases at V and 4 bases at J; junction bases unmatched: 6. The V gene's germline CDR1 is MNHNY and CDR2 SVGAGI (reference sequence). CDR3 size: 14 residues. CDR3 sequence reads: CASRPGGHADTQYF. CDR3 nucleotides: TGTGCCAGCAGACCGGGGGGGCATGCAGATACGCAGTATTTT.

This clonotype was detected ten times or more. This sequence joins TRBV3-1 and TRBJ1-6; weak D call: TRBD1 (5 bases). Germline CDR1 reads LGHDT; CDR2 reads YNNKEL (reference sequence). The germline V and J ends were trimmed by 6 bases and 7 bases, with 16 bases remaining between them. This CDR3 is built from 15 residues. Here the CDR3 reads CASSPPAGTNSPLHF. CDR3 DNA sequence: TGTGCCAGCAGTCCACCAGCGGGGACGAATTCACCCCTCCACTTT.

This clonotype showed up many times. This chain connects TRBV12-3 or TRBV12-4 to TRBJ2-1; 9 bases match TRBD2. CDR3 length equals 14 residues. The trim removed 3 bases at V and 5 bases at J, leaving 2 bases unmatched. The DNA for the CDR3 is TGTGCCAGCAGTTTGGGCGGGGGGGACAATGAGCAGTTCTTC. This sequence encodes CASSLGGGDNEQFF.

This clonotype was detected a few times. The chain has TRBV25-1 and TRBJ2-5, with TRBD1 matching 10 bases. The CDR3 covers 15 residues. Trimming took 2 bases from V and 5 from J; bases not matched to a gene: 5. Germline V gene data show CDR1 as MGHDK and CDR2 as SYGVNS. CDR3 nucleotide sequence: TGTGCCAGCAGTGAAGACAGGGGGCTGAGGGAGACCCAGTACTTC. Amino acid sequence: CASSEDRGLRETQYF. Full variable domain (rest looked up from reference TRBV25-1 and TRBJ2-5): EADIYQTPRYLVIGTGKKITLECSQTMGHDKMYWYQQDPGMELHLIHYSYGVNSTEKGDLSSESTVSRIRTEHFPLTLESARPSHTSQYLCASSEDRGLRETQYFGPGTRLLVL.

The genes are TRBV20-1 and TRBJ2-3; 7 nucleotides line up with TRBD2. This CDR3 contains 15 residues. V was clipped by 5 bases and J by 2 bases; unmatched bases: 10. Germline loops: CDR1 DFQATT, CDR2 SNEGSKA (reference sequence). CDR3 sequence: CSARRPSGVTDTQYF. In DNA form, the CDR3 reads TGCAGTGCTCGTCGGCCCAGCGGGGTCACAGATACGCAGTATTTT.

CDR3 in DNA: TGTGCTAGTGGTTTGTGGGACAAAGAGACCCAGTACTTC. It specifies CASGLWDKETQYF. The V and J genes are TRBV12-5 and TRBJ2-5; tentatively, D is TRBD1 (6 bases). Trimming cost V 2 bases and J 3 bases, with 7 bases left between them. The germline gives CDR1 LGHNT, CDR2 FRNRAP. The CDR3 runs to 13 residues.

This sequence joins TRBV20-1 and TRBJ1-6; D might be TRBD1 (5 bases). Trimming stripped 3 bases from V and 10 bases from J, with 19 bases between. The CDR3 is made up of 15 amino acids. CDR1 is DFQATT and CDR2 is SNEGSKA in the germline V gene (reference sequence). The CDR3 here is CSARVMLGDRSPLHF. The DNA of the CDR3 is TGCAGTGCTAGGGTGATGCTGGGGGATCGGTCACCCCTCCACTTT.

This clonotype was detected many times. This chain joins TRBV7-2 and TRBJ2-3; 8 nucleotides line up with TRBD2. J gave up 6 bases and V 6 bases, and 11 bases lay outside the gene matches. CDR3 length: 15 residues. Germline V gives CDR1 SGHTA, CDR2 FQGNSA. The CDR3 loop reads CASRRGLGGGDTQYF. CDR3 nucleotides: TGTGCCAGCAGGAGGGGACTAGGCGGGGGGGATACGCAGTATTTT.

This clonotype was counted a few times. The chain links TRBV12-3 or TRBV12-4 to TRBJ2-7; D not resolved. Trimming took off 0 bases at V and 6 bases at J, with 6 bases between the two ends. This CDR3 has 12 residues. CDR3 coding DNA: TGTGCCAGCAGTTTAGCGCAGAGCGAGCAGTACTTC. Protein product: CASSLAQSEQYF.

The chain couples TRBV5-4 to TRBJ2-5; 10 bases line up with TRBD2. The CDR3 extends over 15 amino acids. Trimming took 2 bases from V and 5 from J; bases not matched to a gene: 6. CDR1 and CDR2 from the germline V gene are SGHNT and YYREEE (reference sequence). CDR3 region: CASSLPSGGGETQYF. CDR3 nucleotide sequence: TGTGCCAGCAGCTTACCTAGCGGGGGCGGTGAGACCCAGTACTTC.